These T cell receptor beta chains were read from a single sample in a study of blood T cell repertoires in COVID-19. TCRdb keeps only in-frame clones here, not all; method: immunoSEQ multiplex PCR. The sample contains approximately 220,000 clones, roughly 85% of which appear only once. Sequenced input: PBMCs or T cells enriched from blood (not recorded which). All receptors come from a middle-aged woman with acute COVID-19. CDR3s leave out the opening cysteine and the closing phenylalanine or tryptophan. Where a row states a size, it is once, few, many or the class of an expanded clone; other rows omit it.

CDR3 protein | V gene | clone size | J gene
ASSDRGLSDTEAF | TRBV19 | - | TRBJ1-1
ASSLGQTLH | TRBV7-9 | - | TRBJ1-6
ASSFQGARTEAF | TRBV6-2/TRBV6-3 | - | TRBJ1-1
ASSGRQARAF | TRBV11-2 | once | TRBJ1-1
ASSQGDTYGYT | TRBV6-6 | once | TRBJ1-2
ASSAGTGEGQPQH | TRBV9 | - | TRBJ1-5
ASRHIPGQGSTEAF | TRBV19 | - | TRBJ1-1
ASSLLAGGRNEQF | TRBV7-2 | - | TRBJ2-1
ASSKGRGRDTEAF | TRBV5-4 | once | TRBJ1-1
ASSRMDRGPTNEKLF | TRBV27 | - | TRBJ1-4
ASSLNEGTNEKLF | TRBV4-1 | - | TRBJ1-4
AWSSGTGGGYT | TRBV30 | - | TRBJ1-2
ASSPKTGAGNTIY | TRBV6-5 | - | TRBJ1-3
ASSLNLLLNTEAF | TRBV5-1 | few | TRBJ1-1
ASSLQRYNQMNTEAF | TRBV7-9 | - | TRBJ1-1
AWSVPLPSRDSPLH | TRBV30 | - | TRBJ1-6
ASSLGAGQPQH | TRBV14 | - | TRBJ1-5
ASGGAYEQY | TRBV11-2 | - | TRBJ2-7
ASSQTDRTYTEAF | TRBV5-4 | - | TRBJ1-1
ASSLARNYGYT | TRBV7-9 | - | TRBJ1-2
ASSYHGGQPTYGYT | TRBV7-8 | - | TRBJ1-2
ASSQYEGYEQY | TRBV4-3 | - | TRBJ2-7
AWIIRGFTEAF | TRBV30 | - | TRBJ1-1
ASSTGQGVGVTEAF | TRBV7-2 | - | TRBJ1-1
ASSIWQGEDTQY | TRBV19 | - | TRBJ2-3
ASSSLTGELF | TRBV6-5 | - | TRBJ2-2
ASSQVRGADAYNEQF | TRBV3-1/TRBV3-2 | - | TRBJ2-1
ASSRAGTGVGGYT | TRBV7-9 | - | TRBJ1-2
AWGGRATEAF | TRBV30 | few | TRBJ1-1
ACRRASNTEAF | TRBV30 | - | TRBJ1-1
ASSLTSTGNTIY | TRBV5-1 | - | TRBJ1-3
ASSQDRGIEQY | TRBV7-3 | - | TRBJ2-7
ASSPGTADIQY | TRBV18 | - | TRBJ2-4
ASSQVGGRNTEAF | TRBV4-1 | - | TRBJ1-1
ASSFQQGVPGNTIY | TRBV5-8 | - | TRBJ1-3
ASSFYDGTAYEQY | TRBV5-5 | - | TRBJ2-7
ASSASPDYNQPQH | TRBV19 | - | TRBJ1-5
ASSPFRGYGYT | TRBV7-9 | - | TRBJ1-2
ARGGAGYTDTQY | TRBV11-2 | once | TRBJ2-3
ASSNRQGASTPCEQY | TRBV21-1 | - | TRBJ2-7
ASSTAFYSNQPQH | TRBV19 | - | TRBJ1-5
ATSDLGETYNEQF | TRBV24-1 | - | TRBJ2-1
ASRRGSVPSSYGYT | TRBV7-9 | - | TRBJ1-2
ASSLGEHINQPQH | TRBV5-1 | - | TRBJ1-5
ASSPDRETYNEQF | TRBV27 | - | TRBJ2-1
ASSERTGGSRGATEAF | TRBV5-4 | - | TRBJ1-1
AISESSQGYTEAF | TRBV10-3 | - | TRBJ1-1
ASSRDRVDQPQH | TRBV5-5 | once | TRBJ1-5
ASRRQGALGYT | TRBV28 | - | TRBJ1-2
ASSPAGRTEAF | TRBV7-3 | - | TRBJ1-1
ASSVSAGENNEQF | TRBV2 | - | TRBJ2-1
ASSVATGVGYEQF | TRBV9 | - | TRBJ2-1
ASRSRDRVFSPLH | TRBV28 | - | TRBJ1-6
ASSFQGNYGYT | TRBV6-5 | - | TRBJ1-2